This T cell receptor beta chain derives from a study of cytomegalovirus exposure and HLA in healthy donors. General study points: Reports credit the classifier with highly specific, highly sensitive diagnosis of cytomegalovirus status.

This clone was seen only a few times. Its antigen is not known. Produced via immunoSEQ multiplex PCR; TCRdb's table is partial and in-frame only. This sample has 70,000 or so clones, with less than 95% found just once. The V and J ends lost 1 base and 1 base, in that order; junction bases with no gene match: 5. The germline CDR1 and CDR2 sequences are SGHKS and YYEKEE (reference sequence). The CDR3 has 15 residues. Sequencing was performed on PBMCs. The rearrangement links TRBV5-5 to TRBJ2-7; 7 nucleotides align to TRBD1. The receptor's source is a woman under 30 in good health and CMV-seronegative. CDR3 in DNA: TGTGCCAGCAGCTTGTCTCACAGGGGATCCTACGAGCAGTACTTC. Amino acids: CASSLSHRGSYEQYF. The full variable domain, completed using reference TRBV5-5 and TRBJ2-7, is DAGVTQSPTHLIKTRGQQVTLRCSPISGHKSVSWYQQVLGQGPQFIFQYYEKEERGRGNFPDRFSARQFPNYSSELNVNALLLGDSALYLCASSLSHRGSYEQYFGPGTRLTVT.